This entry lists 16 T cell receptor beta chains sequenced from one sample in a study of blood T cell repertoires in COVID-19. Clones were read by immunoSEQ multiplex PCR, and TCRdb kept only the in-frame ones, dropping some. This table holds 100,000 to 150,000 clones, around four fifths found once. Sequencing was carried out using peripheral blood. The receptors here all came from an older man with active or convalescent COVID-19.

The gene calls are TRBV28 and TRBJ2-7; TRBD2 is a possible D gene (5 bases). The CDR3 covers 15 residues. V was shortened by 6 bases and J by 2 bases, with 17 bases between the two germline ends. Germline values: CDR1 MDHEN, CDR2 SYDVKM. DNA of the CDR3: TGTGCCAGCAGACCCCAAGGAGGCCCCACCTACGAGCAGTACTTC. It encodes CASRPQGGPTYEQYF.

The V call is TRBV7-9, the J call TRBJ2-7, with D perhaps TRBD2 (6 bases). In germline, CDR1 is SEHNR, CDR2 FQNEAQ (reference sequence). V was trimmed by 6 bases and J by 1 base, leaving 10 bases between them. This CDR3 has 13 residues. Here the CDR3 DNA reads TGTGCCAGCAGTCCTCGGGAGTCCTACGAGCAGTACTTC. Amino acids: CASSPRESYEQYF. Supplemented by reference TRBV7-9 and TRBJ2-7, the full variable domain reads DTGVSQNPRHKITKRGQNVTFRCDPISEHNRLYWYRQTLGQGPEFLTYFQNEAQLEKSRLLSDRFSAERPKGSFSTLEIQRTEQGDSAMYLCASSPRESYEQYFGPGTRLTVT.

The chain combines TRBV4-1 with TRBJ1-1, with D maybe TRBD1 (5 bases). Germline V gene data show CDR1 as MGHRA and CDR2 as YSYEKL. The CDR3 length is 16 residues. V was cut by 4 bases and J by 0 bases, with 15 bases left in between. CDR3 residues: CASSPYFQGLNTEAFF. The CDR3 nucleotides read TGCGCCAGCAGCCCCTATTTCCAGGGCTTGAACACTGAAGCTTTCTTT.

The gene calls are TRBV6-2 or TRBV6-3 and TRBJ1-5, with D perhaps matching TRBD1 (5 bases). CDR1 and CDR2 from the germline V gene are MNHEY and SVGEGT. Between the trimmed V and J ends, which lost 2 bases and 8 bases, there was a span of 19 bases. The CDR3 covers 16 residues. This chain's CDR3 is CASSYGGRVGWKPQHF. The DNA of the CDR3 is TGTGCCAGCAGTTACGGCGGCAGGGTGGGTTGGAAGCCCCAGCATTTT.

A single count supports this clone. V is TRBV19 and J is TRBJ1-5; 7 bases align to TRBD1. The V gene's germline CDR1 is LNHDA and CDR2 SQIVND (reference sequence). V lost 7 bases and J lost 7; bases outside the gene matches: 13. CDR3 length: 15 amino acids. CDR3: CASTLGGGVWQPQHF. Here the CDR3 DNA reads TGTGCCAGTACACTCGGAGGGGGCGTGTGGCAGCCCCAGCATTTT. Full variable domain (missing parts from reference TRBV19 and TRBJ1-5): DGGITQSPKYLFRKEGQNVTLSCEQNLNHDAMYWYRQDPGQGLRLIYYSQIVNDFQKGDIAEGYSVSREKKESFPLTVTSAQKNPTAFYLCASTLGGGVWQPQHFGDGTRLSIL.

The V and J genes are TRBV6-6 and TRBJ2-3, with 10 positions matching TRBD2. With V trimmed by 6 bases and J by 7 bases, 7 bases remained unmatched. The CDR3 is 14 residues long. The germline V gene has CDR1 MNHNY and CDR2 SVGAGI (reference sequence). CDR3: CASRISGGAYTQYF. The CDR3 DNA is TGTGCCAGCAGAATCAGCGGGGGGGCGTATACGCAGTATTTT.

This chain connects TRBV11-2 to TRBJ2-3; D unclear. Germline V CDR1 and CDR2: SGHAT, FQNNGV. The CDR3 is 13 amino acids. V was cut by 5 bases and J by 6 bases, with 12 bases left in between. The DNA for the CDR3 is TGTGCCAGCAGCCACAGCCTCATGGATACGCAGTATTTT. Translated: CASSHSLMDTQYF.

The chain uses TRBV7-9 and TRBJ2-7; 12 bases are a match to TRBD2. Trimming took 6 bases from V and 1 from J; bases not matched to a gene: 13. CDR3 length: 18 residues. Germline CDR1 is SEHNR and CDR2 is FQNEAQ (reference sequence). The DNA of the CDR3 is TGTGCCAGCAGAAGTTATACCGGGACTAGCGGGCGTTCCTACGAGCAGTACTTC. This codes for CASRSYTGTSGRSYEQYF.

V and J are TRBV19 and TRBJ2-7; the match to TRBD1 covers 10 bases. Germline trimming cut 5 bases from V and 3 bases from J; bases unmatched to any gene: 19. CDR1 and CDR2 from the germline V gene are LNHDA and SQIVND (reference sequence). The CDR3 runs 19 residues. The DNA for the CDR3 is TGTGCCAGTAGTGTCAAGCCCCCGGGACAGGGGCCTTCAAGCTACGAGCAGTACTTC. This gives the protein CASSVKPPGQGPSSYEQYF.

The chain couples TRBV4-3 to TRBJ2-7, with 10 bases aligning to TRBD2. The CDR3 spans 14 residues. V shed 3 bases and J 3 bases; nucleotides not matched to a gene: 2. Germline V gives CDR1 LGHNA, CDR2 YSLEER. CDR3 residues: CASSQLAGDYEQYF. CDR3 bases: TGCGCCAGCAGCCAGCTAGCGGGGGACTACGAGCAGTACTTC.

The chain has TRBV18 and TRBJ1-1; D uncertain. This CDR3 is 13 amino acids long. Germline V gene data show CDR1 as KGHSH and CDR2 as LQKENI. V was cut by 3 bases and J by 0 bases, with 5 bases left in between. CDR3 DNA sequence: TGTGCCAGCTCACCCCAGGTGAACACTGAAGCTTTCTTT. Its translation is CASSPQVNTEAFF.

This clone came up a few times. The chain is built from TRBV20-1 and TRBJ2-1, with D possibly matching TRBD1 (6 bases). V gave up 3 bases and J gave up 0 bases, with 15 bases separating them. The germline CDR1 and CDR2 sequences are DFQATT and SNEGSKA (reference sequence). There are 16 residues in the CDR3. Written as DNA, the CDR3 is TGCAGTGCTAGTTCCCGTACAGGGAGCTCCTACAATGAGCAGTTCTTC. This sequence encodes CSASSRTGSSYNEQFF.

This chain uses TRBV6-2 or TRBV6-3 with TRBJ1-5; D ambiguous. Trimming removed 4 bases at V and 1 base at J, with 14 bases between. This CDR3 has 16 residues. From germline, CDR1 is MNHEY and CDR2 SVGEGT. Here the CDR3 reads CASSSPLVQSNQPQHF. As DNA, the CDR3 is TGTGCCAGCAGTTCGCCTTTGGTGCAGAGCAATCAGCCCCAGCATTTT.

The chain carries TRBV30 and TRBJ1-2; 7 positions agree with TRBD1. The germline V gene encodes CDR1 GTSNPN and CDR2 SVGIG (reference sequence). The CDR3 is 14 amino acids. The V gene end was trimmed by 4 bases and the J gene end by 5 bases; junction bases not matched to a gene: 10. The CDR3 sequence: CAWNSQGTAYGYTF. In nucleotides, the CDR3 is TGTGCCTGGAACTCACAGGGGACTGCATATGGCTACACCTTC.

The chain is built from TRBV5-1 and TRBJ1-5, with D maybe TRBD1 (5 bases). Germline CDR1 and CDR2: SGHRS and YFSETQ. The CDR3 contains 15 residues. The V end lost 0 bases, the J end lost 1 base, and 8 bases lay between the germline ends. The CDR3 sequence is CASSLAGGSNQPQHF. As DNA, the CDR3 is TGCGCCAGCAGCTTGGCCGGGGGGAGCAATCAGCCCCAGCATTTT. The variable domain in full, completed from reference TRBV5-1 and TRBJ1-5, reads KAGVTQTPRYLIKTRGQQVTLSCSPISGHRSVSWYQQTPGQGLQFLFEYFSETQRNKGNFPGRFSGRQFSNSRSEMNVSTLELGDSALYLCASSLAGGSNQPQHFGDGTRLSIL.

CDR3 in amino acids: CASGGGGNTIYF. CDR3 in DNA: TGTGCCAGTGGCGGGGGGGGAAACACCATATATTTT. This chain links TRBV12-3 or TRBV12-4 with TRBJ1-3; D is possibly TRBD1 (5 bases). Trimming cost V 9 bases and J 4 bases, with 10 bases left between them. The CDR3 covers 12 residues.